The present entry profiles one T cell receptor beta chain with its context. This sample was taken from a study of blood T cell repertoires in COVID-19. Generated by immunoSEQ multiplex PCR, the TCRdb table keeps only in-frame clones and is missing some. The repertoire holds fewer than 300,000 clones, with roughly 84% as singletons. The V end was cut by 1 base, the J end by 1 base, with 9 bases between. This CDR3 has 16 residues. CDR1 is SGHRS and CDR2 is YFSETQ in the germline V gene. The clonotype was recovered from a human donor in a cohort sampled during active COVID-19. The chain combines TRBV5-1 with TRBJ2-6; D call uncertain. The material sequenced was peripheral blood. CDR3 nucleotides: TGCGCCAGCAGCTTGAGTCAGACATCTGGGGCCAACGTCCTGACTTTC. Protein product: CASSLSQTSGANVLTF.